A single sample gave rise to the 26 T cell receptor beta chains below, sequenced in a study of blood T cell repertoires in COVID-19. Generated by immunoSEQ multiplex PCR, the TCRdb table keeps only in-frame clones and is missing some. The sample contains 170,000 or so clones, more than 75% of which appear only once. The material sequenced was peripheral blood. Source of these receptors: a woman under 30 who had recovered from COVID-19.

V gene TRBV6-4 combines with J gene TRBJ2-2, with 9 bases that match TRBD1. Per the germline V gene, CDR1 is MRHNA and CDR2 is SNTAGT. The CDR3 runs to 16 residues. V lost 0 bases and J lost 6; bases outside the gene matches: 5. The CDR3: CASSDSSQGAAGELFF. As DNA, the CDR3 is TGTGCCAGCAGTGACTCGTCACAGGGGGCTGCCGGGGAGCTGTTTTTT.

The chain employs TRBV4-1 and TRBJ2-7; weak D call: TRBD1 (6 bases). Trimming took off 3 bases at V and 3 bases at J, with 12 bases between the two ends. The V gene's germline CDR1 is MGHRA and CDR2 YSYEKL. The CDR3 consists of 14 residues. CDR3 in amino acids: CASSQRGRSYEQYF. The CDR3 nucleotides are TGCGCCAGCAGCCAGAGGGGGAGAAGCTACGAGCAGTACTTC.

This chain links TRBV7-2 with TRBJ2-3; possibly TRBD2 for D (5 bases). This CDR3 has 16 residues. V lost 1 base and J lost 2, with 13 bases in between. Germline CDR1 SGHTA, CDR2 FQGNSA. In nucleotides, the CDR3 is TGTGCCAGCAGCTTAGTGGGTGCGCGGGCCACAGATACGCAGTATTTT. This codes for CASSLVGARATDTQYF.

This rearrangement joins TRBV24-1 to TRBJ2-3; TRBD1 might be the D (6 bases). Germline lookup yields CDR1 KGHDR and CDR2 SFDVKD. This CDR3 has 15 amino acids. V was shortened by 9 bases and J by 1 base, with 16 bases between the two germline ends. The CDR3 nucleotides read TGTGCCACCGGGGGCGAACAGGGAGGCACAGATACGCAGTATTTT. Its translation: CATGGEQGGTDTQYF.

The chain is built from TRBV15 and TRBJ1-2; maybe TRBD1 (6 bases). The CDR3 contains 16 residues. V was cut by 0 bases and J by 1 base, with 12 bases left in between. Germline CDR1 is LNHNV and CDR2 is YYDKDF (reference sequence). The CDR3 sequence: CATSRDLGQINYGYTF. The CDR3 DNA is TGTGCCACCAGCAGAGATTTAGGACAGATTAACTATGGCTACACCTTC.

The CDR3 DNA reads TGTGCCACCAGCAGAGATAGGGCGGGGACTAGGTCCGAGGATGAGCAGTTCTTC. Its translation: CATSRDRAGTRSEDEQFF. The rearrangement links TRBV15 to TRBJ2-1, with 8 nucleotides matching TRBD2. V dropped 0 bases and J dropped 8; count of bases not matched to a gene: 15. Germline CDR1 reads LNHNV; CDR2 reads YYDKDF (reference sequence). The CDR3 is 18 residues long. Full variable domain (remainder filled in from reference TRBV15 and TRBJ2-1): DAMVIQNPRYQVTQFGKPVTLSCSQTLNHNVMYWYQQKSSQAPKLLFHYYDKDFNNEADTPDNFQSRRPNTSFCFLDIRSPGLGDTAMYLCATSRDRAGTRSEDEQFFGPGTRLTVL.

The chain joins TRBV7-9 to TRBJ2-5, with TRBD2 matching over 9 bases. The CDR3 is 17 residues long. Trimming took 6 bases from V and 5 from J; bases not matched to a gene: 16. Germline CDR1 is SEHNR and CDR2 is FQNEAQ (reference sequence). This CDR3 reads CASSPSLAGAFGETQYF. In DNA form, the CDR3 reads TGTGCCAGCAGTCCTAGTTTAGCGGGAGCATTCGGGGAGACCCAGTACTTC.

The CDR3 coding sequence is TGTGCCAGCAGTGAACGGACAGGGGCCCTAGGGACCCAGTACTTC. It encodes CASSERTGALGTQYF. The chain uses TRBV27 and TRBJ2-5; 9 bases are a match to TRBD1. The CDR3 is made up of 15 amino acids. The trim removed 5 bases at V and 7 bases at J, leaving 11 bases unmatched. The germline V gene has CDR1 MNHEY and CDR2 SMNVEV (reference sequence).

J is TRBJ2-3 and V is TRBV2, with TRBD1 as a possible D gene (5 bases). V lost 4 bases, J lost 1 base, and 9 bases lay in between. Germline values: CDR1 SNHLY, CDR2 FYNNEI. The CDR3 consists of 14 residues. DNA for the CDR3: TGTGCCAGCAGTGTACTCAGGGGCACAGATACGCAGTATTTT. Its protein is CASSVLRGTDTQYF.

CDR3 sequence: CATSAIRDSQETQYF. The CDR3 nucleotides read TGTGCCACCAGTGCTATCCGGGACAGCCAAGAGACCCAGTACTTC. V is TRBV24-1 and J is TRBJ2-5; the match to TRBD1 covers 7 bases. The CDR3 runs to 15 residues. CDR1 KGHDR and CDR2 SFDVKD come from the germline V gene. Unmatched junction bases numbered 6, after V lost 5 bases and J lost 1 base.

This clone was counted a single time. Other DNA sequences in the sample encode the same CDR3. This chain connects TRBV9 to TRBJ1-1; D unclear. CDR1 and CDR2 from the germline V gene are SGDLS and YYNGEE. The CDR3 spans 12 residues. The ends were cut back, 0 bases at V and 5 bases at J, with 5 bases in the middle. The CDR3 DNA sequence: TGTGCCAGCAGCGTAGGAGGGACTGAAGCTTTCTTT. Translation: CASSVGGTEAFF.

The chain links TRBV27 to TRBJ2-3; TRBD2 agrees at 11 bases. The germline CDR1 and CDR2 sequences are MNHEY and SMNVEV (reference sequence). The CDR3 runs 18 residues. V was clipped by 3 bases and J by 0 bases; unmatched bases: 8. The CDR3 DNA follows: TGTGCCAGCAGTTTGGTGGGGGCTAGCGGGGGGAGCACAGATACGCAGTATTTT. This gives the protein CASSLVGASGGSTDTQYF.

The V gene is TRBV19, the J gene TRBJ2-5; TRBD1 matches at 9 bases. There are 15 residues in the CDR3. The trim removed 7 bases at V and 2 bases at J, leaving 8 bases unmatched. CDR1 and CDR2 (germline): LNHDA, SQIVND (reference sequence). The chain's CDR3 is CASKGTGRFQETQYF. The CDR3 DNA reads as TGTGCCAGTAAGGGGACAGGGAGGTTTCAAGAGACCCAGTACTTC.

In its sample, this clone was seen once. This rearrangement joins TRBV19 to TRBJ1-6, with D maybe TRBD1 (5 bases). This CDR3 is 15 amino acids long. Germline assignment: CDR1 LNHDA and CDR2 SQIVND (reference sequence). V gave up 3 bases and J gave up 9 bases, with 15 bases separating them. The CDR3 protein is CASSMSRDSVSPLHF. CDR3 in DNA: TGTGCCAGTAGTATGTCCAGGGACTCTGTTTCACCCCTCCACTTT.

This sequence joins TRBV16 and TRBJ2-7; D is possibly TRBD1 (6 bases). The CDR3 contains 16 residues. Germline V lookup: CDR1 KGHSY, CDR2 FQNENV. Trimming took 3 bases from V and 2 from J, leaving 17 bases between them. CDR3 residues: CASSHSGHPKAYEQYF. CDR3 coding DNA: TGTGCCAGCAGCCACTCGGGACATCCTAAAGCCTACGAGCAGTACTTC.

This clone was observed once. V is TRBV6-2 or TRBV6-3 and J is TRBJ1-1; the D gene is possibly TRBD1 (5 bases). Between the trimmed V and J ends, which lost 6 bases and 6 bases, there was a span of 20 bases. The germline V gene encodes CDR1 MNHEY and CDR2 SVGEGT. The CDR3 sequence is 15 residues long. The CDR3 DNA sequence: TGTGCCAGCAGCACCAATCGGGGGACGATGGCTGAAGCTTTCTTT. It encodes CASSTNRGTMAEAFF.

This chain links TRBV9 with TRBJ2-3, with D perhaps matching TRBD1 (5 bases). The CDR3 spans 14 residues. The ends were cut back, 4 bases at V and 3 bases at J, with 12 bases in the middle. In germline, CDR1 is SGDLS, CDR2 YYNGEE. CDR3 nucleotide sequence: TGTGCCAGCAGCCCGGACGCAGGGACAGATACGCAGTATTTT. Amino acids: CASSPDAGTDTQYF.

V is TRBV5-6 and J is TRBJ1-5, with 10 bases aligning to TRBD1. Germline loops: CDR1 SGHDT, CDR2 YYEEEE. V lost 3 bases to trimming and J lost 7 bases; unmatched junction nucleotides: 4. CDR3 size: 14 residues. The CDR3 nucleotides are TGTGCCAGCAGCTACGGACAGGGGGGACAGCCCCAGCATTTT. This encodes CASSYGQGGQPQHF. The complete variable domain, with remaining parts taken from reference TRBV5-6 and TRBJ1-5, reads DAGVTQSPTHLIKTRGQQVTLRCSPKSGHDTVSWYQQALGQGPQFIFQYYEEEERQRGNFPDRFSGHQFPNYSSELNVNALLLGDSALYLCASSYGQGGQPQHFGDGTRLSIL.

CDR3 protein: CASSGVGAETQYF. CDR3 nucleotide sequence: TGCGCCAGCAGCGGCGTTGGGGCGGAGACCCAGTACTTC. The V and J genes are TRBV5-1 and TRBJ2-5, with D possibly being TRBD1 (5 bases). The germline V gene has CDR1 SGHRS and CDR2 YFSETQ. The CDR3 runs to 13 residues. The V end lost 4 bases, the J end lost 5 bases, and 12 bases lay between the germline ends.

CDR3 protein: CASSQGLLAGVETQYF. The CDR3 DNA reads as TGTGCCAGCAGCCAGGGGTTACTAGCGGGAGTAGAGACCCAGTACTTC. The chain is built from TRBV4-2 and TRBJ2-5, with 11 bases matching TRBD2. This CDR3 comprises 16 residues. Germline CDR1 is LGHNA and CDR2 is YNFKEQ. The V and J ends lost 3 bases and 4 bases, in that order; junction bases with no gene match: 7.

The V call is TRBV10-3, the J call TRBJ2-5; TRBD1 matches at 9 bases. V lost 3 bases and J lost 4; bases outside the gene matches: 6. The CDR3 length is 15 residues. The V gene's germline CDR1 is ENHRY and CDR2 SYGVKD. CDR3: CAISERGGQGETQYF. The CDR3 DNA reads TGTGCCATCAGTGAACGAGGGGGACAGGGAGAGACCCAGTACTTC.

CDR3 sequence: CASSGEGATPLHF. In nucleotides, the CDR3 is TGCGCCAGCAGTGGAGAGGGTGCAACACCCCTCCACTTT. This chain joins TRBV10-2 and TRBJ1-6, with D hard to call. CDR1 is WSHSY, CDR2 SAAADI, per germline. The CDR3 contains 13 residues. Trimming left V 4 bases short and J 11 bases short, with 12 bases between.

There are a few counts of this clone. J is TRBJ2-1 and V is TRBV9; maybe TRBD1 (5 bases). The ends were cut back, 4 bases at V and 5 bases at J, with 10 bases in the middle. The CDR3 consists of 13 residues. Germline CDR1 and CDR2: SGDLS and YYNGEE. CDR3 residues: CASSPDRNNEQFF. CDR3 bases: TGTGCCAGCAGCCCCGACAGAAACAATGAGCAGTTCTTC.

The CDR3 DNA reads as TGTGCCAGCAGCCAGAAGGGAGGGACTAATGAAAAACTGTTTTTT. Translating gives CASSQKGGTNEKLFF. This chain uses TRBV5-4 with TRBJ1-4; the D is unclear. Germline values: CDR1 SGHNT, CDR2 YYREEE (reference sequence). The CDR3 has 15 amino acids. V dropped 4 bases and J dropped 2 bases, with 12 bases sitting between them.

This clone was counted between two and nine times. This chain connects TRBV27 to TRBJ2-2; 12 bases agree with TRBD2. CDR1 and CDR2 (germline): MNHEY, SMNVEV (reference sequence). The CDR3 length is 18 residues. Unmatched junction bases numbered 7, after V lost 1 base and J lost 4 bases. CDR3 bases: TGTGCCAGCAGTTTATGGTCTAGCGGGGGGGCTGTCACCGGGGAGCTGTTTTTT. This encodes CASSLWSSGGAVTGELFF.

The chain has TRBV2 and TRBJ2-3; D might be TRBD2 (5 bases). Germline-derived CDR1 and CDR2 are SNHLY and FYNNEI. The CDR3 loop spans 17 amino acids. Trimming took off 5 bases at V and 0 bases at J, with 18 bases between the two ends. Written as DNA, the CDR3 is TGTGCCAGCAGTCCCCCCGGGAAGCTTTCTAGCACAGATACGCAGTATTTT. This codes for CASSPPGKLSSTDTQYF.